This T cell receptor beta chain stems from a study of blood T cell repertoires in COVID-19. On the study more broadly: T cells, B-cell-depleted T cells, or PBMCs supplied cDNA or gDNA.

Looked up from germline, CDR1 is MNHEY and CDR2 is SVGAGI. This CDR3 is built from 14 residues. The ends were cut back, 0 bases at V and 0 bases at J, with 6 bases in the middle. The method was immunoSEQ multiplex PCR; TCRdb's version includes in-frame clones alone and lacks a portion of them. The repertoire holds over 25,000 clones, over 75% seen once, with about 16% in the top ten. The source is a human donor with active COVID-19. The donor label of this sample is uncertain. This chain uses TRBV6-5 with TRBJ2-7, with D unclear. The sequencing input was peripheral blood. The CDR3 loop reads CASSYSYSSYEQYF. The DNA of the CDR3 is TGTGCCAGCAGTTACTCGTACAGCTCCTACGAGCAGTACTTC.